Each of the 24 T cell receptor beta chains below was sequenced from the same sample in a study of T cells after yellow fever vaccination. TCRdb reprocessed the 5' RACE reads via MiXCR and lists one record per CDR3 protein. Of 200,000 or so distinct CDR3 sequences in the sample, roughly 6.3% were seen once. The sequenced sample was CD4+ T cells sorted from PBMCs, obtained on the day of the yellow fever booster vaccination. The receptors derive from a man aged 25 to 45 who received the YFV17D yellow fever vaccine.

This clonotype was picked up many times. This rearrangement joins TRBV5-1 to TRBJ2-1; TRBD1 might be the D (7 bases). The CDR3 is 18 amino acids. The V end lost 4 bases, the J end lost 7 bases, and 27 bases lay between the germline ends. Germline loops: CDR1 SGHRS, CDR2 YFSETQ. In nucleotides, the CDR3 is TGCGCCAGCAGCAAGGCAGGGGGTCCGGGGGTTTATCTTAATGAGCAGTTCTTC. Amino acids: CASSKAGGPGVYLNEQFF.

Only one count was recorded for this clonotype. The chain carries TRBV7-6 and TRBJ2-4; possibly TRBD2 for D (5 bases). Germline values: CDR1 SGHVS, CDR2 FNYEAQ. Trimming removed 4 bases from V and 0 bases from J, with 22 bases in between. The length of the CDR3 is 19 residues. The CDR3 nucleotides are TGTGCCAGCAGCTCAGCCCCGTGGTGGCAGACTAAAGCCAAAAACATTCAGTACTTC. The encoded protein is CASSSAPWWQTKAKNIQYF.

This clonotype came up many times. The CDR3 sequence: CASRTDPPRGETQYF. CDR3 DNA: TGTGCCAGCAGGACCGACCCCCCGAGGGGAGAGACCCAGTACTTC. V usage is TRBV12-3 or TRBV12-4 and J usage is TRBJ2-5; D tentatively fits TRBD1 or TRBD2 (5 bases each). With 6 bases removed from V and 4 bases from J, the gap between germline ends came to 18 bases. This CDR3 contains 15 residues.

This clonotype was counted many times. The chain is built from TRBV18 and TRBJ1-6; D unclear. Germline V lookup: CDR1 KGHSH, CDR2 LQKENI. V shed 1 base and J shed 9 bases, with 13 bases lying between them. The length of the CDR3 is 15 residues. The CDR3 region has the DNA TGTGCCAGCTCACCACGTGCGGGTTCGCTTTCACCCCTCCACTTT. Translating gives CASSPRAGSLSPLHF.

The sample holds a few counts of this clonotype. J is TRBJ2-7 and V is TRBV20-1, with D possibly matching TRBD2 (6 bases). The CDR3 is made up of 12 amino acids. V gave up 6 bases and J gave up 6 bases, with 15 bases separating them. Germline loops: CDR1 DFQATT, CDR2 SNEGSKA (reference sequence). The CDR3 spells CSASDPGSEQYF. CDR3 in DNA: TGCAGTGCGTCGGACCCCGGGAGCGAGCAGTACTTC.

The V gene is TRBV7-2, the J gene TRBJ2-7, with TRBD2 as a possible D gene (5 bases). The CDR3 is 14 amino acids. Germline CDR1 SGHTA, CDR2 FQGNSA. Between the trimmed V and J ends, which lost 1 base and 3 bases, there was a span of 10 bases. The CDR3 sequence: CASSLVLRDYEQYF. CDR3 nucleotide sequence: TGTGCCAGCAGCTTAGTGCTGAGGGACTACGAGCAGTACTTC. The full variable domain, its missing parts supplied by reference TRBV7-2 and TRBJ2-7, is GAGVSQSPSNKVTEKGKDVELRCDPISGHTALYWYRQSLGQGLEFLIYFQGNSAPDKSGLPSDRFSAERTGGSVSTLTIQRTQQEDSAVYLCASSLVLRDYEQYFGPGTRLTVT.

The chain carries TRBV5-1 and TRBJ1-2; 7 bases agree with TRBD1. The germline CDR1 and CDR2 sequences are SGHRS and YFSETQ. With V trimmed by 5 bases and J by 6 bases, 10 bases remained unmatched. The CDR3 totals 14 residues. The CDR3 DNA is TGCGCCAGCAGGCTCGACAGGGCGAGGGATGGCTACACCTTC. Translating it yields CASRLDRARDGYTF.

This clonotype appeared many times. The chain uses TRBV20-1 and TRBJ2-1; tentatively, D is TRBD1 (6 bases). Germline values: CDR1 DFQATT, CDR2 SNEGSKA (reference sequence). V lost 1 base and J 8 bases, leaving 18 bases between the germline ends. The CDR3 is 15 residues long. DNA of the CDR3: TGCAGTGCTAGAGTTCCAGGGGAAGGCCGATATGAGCAGTTCTTC. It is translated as CSARVPGEGRYEQFF.

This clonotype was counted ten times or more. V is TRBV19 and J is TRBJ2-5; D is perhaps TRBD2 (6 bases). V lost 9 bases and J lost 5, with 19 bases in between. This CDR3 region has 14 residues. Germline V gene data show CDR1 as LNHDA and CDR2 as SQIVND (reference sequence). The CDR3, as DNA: TGTGCCAGCAAGCGGGTCCTGCGCGACGAGACCCAGTACTTC. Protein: CASKRVLRDETQYF.

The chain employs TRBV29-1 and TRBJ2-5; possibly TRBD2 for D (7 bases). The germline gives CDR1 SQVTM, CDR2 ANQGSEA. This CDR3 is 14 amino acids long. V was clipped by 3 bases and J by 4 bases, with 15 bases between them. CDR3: CSVEGGRGTETQYF. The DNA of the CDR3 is TGCAGCGTTGAGGGGGGGCGGGGTACAGAGACCCAGTACTTC.

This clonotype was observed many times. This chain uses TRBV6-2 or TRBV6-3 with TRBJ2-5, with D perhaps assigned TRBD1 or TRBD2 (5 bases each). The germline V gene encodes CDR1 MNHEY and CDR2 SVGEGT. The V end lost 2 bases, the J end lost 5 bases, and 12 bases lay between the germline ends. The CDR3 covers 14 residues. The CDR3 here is CASSYRGTGETQYF. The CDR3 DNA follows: TGTGCCAGCAGTTACCGGGGCACCGGGGAGACCCAGTACTTC.

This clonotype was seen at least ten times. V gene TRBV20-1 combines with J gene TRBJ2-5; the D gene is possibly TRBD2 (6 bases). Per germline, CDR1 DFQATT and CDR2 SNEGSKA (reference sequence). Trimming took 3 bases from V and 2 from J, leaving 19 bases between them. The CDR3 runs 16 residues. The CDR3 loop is CSASPSQWDSQETQYF. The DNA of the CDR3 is TGCAGTGCTAGCCCTTCCCAGTGGGACTCACAAGAGACCCAGTACTTC.

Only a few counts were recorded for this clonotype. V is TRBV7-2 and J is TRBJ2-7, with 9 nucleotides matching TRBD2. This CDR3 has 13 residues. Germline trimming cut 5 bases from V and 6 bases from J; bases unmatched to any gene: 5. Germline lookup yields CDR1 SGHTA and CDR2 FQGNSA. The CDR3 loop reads CASSQAGGLEQYF. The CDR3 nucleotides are TGTGCCAGCAGCCAAGCGGGAGGTCTCGAGCAGTACTTC.

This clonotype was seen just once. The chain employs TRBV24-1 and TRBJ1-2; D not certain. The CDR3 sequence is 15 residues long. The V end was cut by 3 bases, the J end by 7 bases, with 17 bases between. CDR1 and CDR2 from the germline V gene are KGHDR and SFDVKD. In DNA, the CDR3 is TGTGCCACCAGTGATCCCAAAGTCCCCATAGGTGGCTACACCTTC. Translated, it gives CATSDPKVPIGGYTF.

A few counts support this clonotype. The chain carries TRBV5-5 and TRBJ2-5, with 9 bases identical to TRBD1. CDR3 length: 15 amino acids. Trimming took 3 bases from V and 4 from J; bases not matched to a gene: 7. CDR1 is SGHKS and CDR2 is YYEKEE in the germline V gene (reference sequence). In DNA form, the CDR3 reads TGTGCCAGCAGCTCTGACAGGGGGTCTAGAGAGACCCAGTACTTC. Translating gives CASSSDRGSRETQYF.

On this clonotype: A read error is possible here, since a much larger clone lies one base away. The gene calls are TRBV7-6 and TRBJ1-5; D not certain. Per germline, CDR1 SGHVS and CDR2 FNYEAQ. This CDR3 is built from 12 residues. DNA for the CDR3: TGTACCAGCAGTACGACCAGACAGCCCCAGCATTTT. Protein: CTSSTTRQPQHF.

CDR3 sequence (DNA): TGCAGTGCTAGAGATCATAAGGGGCCGGGATGGGACAAAAACATTCAGTACTTC. It yields the protein CSARDHKGPGWDKNIQYF. The chain links TRBV20-1 to TRBJ2-4; D possibly uses TRBD1 or TRBD2 (5 bases each). Trimming stripped 0 bases from V and 3 bases from J, with 21 bases between. This CDR3 region has 18 residues. CDR1 and CDR2 (germline): DFQATT, SNEGSKA (reference sequence).

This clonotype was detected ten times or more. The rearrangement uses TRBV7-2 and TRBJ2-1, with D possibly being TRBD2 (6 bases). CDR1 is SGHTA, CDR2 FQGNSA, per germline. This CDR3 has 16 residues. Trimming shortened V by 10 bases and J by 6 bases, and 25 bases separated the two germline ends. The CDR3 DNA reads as TGTGCCAACAGTGAGCGCGGGAACTCTCCCTCCAATGAGCAGTTCTTC. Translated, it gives CANSERGNSPSNEQFF.

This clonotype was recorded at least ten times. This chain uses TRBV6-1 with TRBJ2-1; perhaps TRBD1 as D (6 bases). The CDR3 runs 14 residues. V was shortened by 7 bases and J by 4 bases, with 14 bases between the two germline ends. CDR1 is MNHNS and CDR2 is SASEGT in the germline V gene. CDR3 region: CASNPTGLYNEQFF. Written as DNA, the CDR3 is TGTGCCAGCAACCCGACAGGCCTTTACAATGAGCAGTTCTTC.

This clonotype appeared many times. The CDR3 nucleotides are TGCGCCAGCAGCTTGGATGGTTTGGGTTTCAGCAATCAGCCCCAGCATTTT. This codes for CASSLDGLGFSNQPQHF. This chain connects TRBV5-1 to TRBJ1-5; D unresolved. The germline gives CDR1 SGHRS, CDR2 YFSETQ. The V end lost 0 bases, the J end lost 1 base, and 14 bases lay between the germline ends. The CDR3 loop spans 17 amino acids.

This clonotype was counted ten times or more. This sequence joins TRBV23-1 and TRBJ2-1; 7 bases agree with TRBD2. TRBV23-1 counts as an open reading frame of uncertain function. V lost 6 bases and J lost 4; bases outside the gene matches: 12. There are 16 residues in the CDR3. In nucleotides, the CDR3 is TGCGCCAGCAGCCCTCGGGCGGGAGCCCAATACAATGAGCAGTTCTTC. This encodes CASSPRAGAQYNEQFF.

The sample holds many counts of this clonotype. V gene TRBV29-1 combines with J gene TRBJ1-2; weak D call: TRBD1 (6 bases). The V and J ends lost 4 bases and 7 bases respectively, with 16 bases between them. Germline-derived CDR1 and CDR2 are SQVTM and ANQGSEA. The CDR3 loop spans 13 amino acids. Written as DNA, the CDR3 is TGCAGCGTTGTGGGGGCCGGGACTCGTGGCTACACCTTC. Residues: CSVVGAGTRGYTF.

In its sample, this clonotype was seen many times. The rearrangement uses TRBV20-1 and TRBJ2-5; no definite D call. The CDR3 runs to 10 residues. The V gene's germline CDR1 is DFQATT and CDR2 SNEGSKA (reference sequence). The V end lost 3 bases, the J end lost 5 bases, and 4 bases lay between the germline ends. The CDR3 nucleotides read TGCAGTGCTAGTGGGGAGACCCAGTACTTC. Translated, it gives CSASGETQYF.

CDR3 sequence reads: CASSLVGRRVGEQFF. The CDR3 DNA reads as TGTGCCAGCAGCTTGGTCGGGAGGAGGGTAGGGGAGCAGTTCTTC. The chain joins TRBV7-6 to TRBJ2-1, with TRBD2 matching over 7 bases. CDR1 SGHVS and CDR2 FNYEAQ come from the germline V gene. Trimming at V came to 3 bases and at J to 10 bases, leaving 12 bases not matched to a gene. There are 15 residues in the CDR3.